These 13 T cell receptor beta chains were sequenced from one sample in a study of blood T cell repertoires in COVID-19. Sequencing used immunoSEQ multiplex PCR; TCRdb keeps in-frame clones, though not all of them. The table includes around 140,000 clones, 65% to 90% detected once. Material for sequencing was peripheral blood. Receptors originate from a man in his 60s with active or convalescent COVID-19.

The V and J genes are TRBV7-9 and TRBJ1-2, with D tentatively TRBD1 (5 bases). This CDR3 has 13 residues. Germline V CDR1 and CDR2: SEHNR, FQNEAQ (reference sequence). V gave up 6 bases and J gave up 5 bases, with 13 bases separating them. CDR3 coding DNA: TGTGCCAGCAGTTTTAACCAGGGTTATGGCTACACCTTC. Encoded protein: CASSFNQGYGYTF.

This clone has a single count. The chain employs TRBV18 and TRBJ1-4; 7 bases line up with TRBD1. CDR3 length equals 17 residues. V lost 6 bases, J lost 0 bases, and 10 bases stayed unmatched. Germline values: CDR1 KGHSH, CDR2 LQKENI. The CDR3 sequence is CASSPRYRGSTNEKLFF. The CDR3 DNA reads as TGTGCCAGCTCGCCCCGGTACAGGGGCTCAACTAATGAAAAACTGTTTTTT.

This chain links TRBV12-5 with TRBJ2-7, with 7 bases that match TRBD2. The CDR3 covers 15 residues. Losses at the gene ends were 6 bases for V and 3 bases for J; bases not matched to a gene: 11. In germline, CDR1 is LGHNT, CDR2 FRNRAP. The CDR3 DNA reads TGTGCTAGTGGACCGGGACTACAGGTCGGCTACGAGCAGTACGTC. It translates to CASGPGLQVGYEQYV.

This clone was seen just once. The genes are TRBV6-5 and TRBJ1-2; 8 positions agree with TRBD1. Germline-derived CDR1 and CDR2 are MNHEY and SVGAGI. This CDR3 spans 16 amino acids. V gave up 2 bases and J gave up 8 bases; unmatched junction bases: 13. The CDR3: CASSYNQGARGRGYTF. The CDR3 bases are TGTGCCAGCAGTTACAACCAGGGGGCGCGTGGGAGAGGCTACACCTTC.

This chain joins TRBV3-1 (or the pseudogene TRBV3-2) and TRBJ2-7; 7 nucleotides agree with TRBD2. Trimming removed 2 bases from V and 4 bases from J; junction bases left unmatched: 20. The germline V gene has CDR1 LGHDT and CDR2 YNNKEL (reference sequence). The CDR3 sequence is 19 residues long. Written as DNA, the CDR3 is TGTGCCAGCAGCCAATTGAACTCCGAGGCTAGCGGACTATTTTACGAGCAGTACGTC. Its protein is CASSQLNSEASGLFYEQYV.

The V call is TRBV18, the J call TRBJ1-5; D is uncertain. The V end lost 8 bases, the J end lost 4 bases, and 9 bases lay between the germline ends. The CDR3 runs 12 residues. In germline, CDR1 is KGHSH, CDR2 LQKENI. CDR3: CASHGPNQPQHF. The CDR3 region has the DNA TGTGCCAGCCATGGCCCGAATCAGCCCCAGCATTTT.

This clone came up a few times. The genes are TRBV6-6 and TRBJ2-2; TRBD2 matches 8 bases. The germline CDR1 and CDR2 sequences are MNHNY and SVGAGI (reference sequence). V shed 6 bases, J shed 2 bases, and the junction held 5 bases outside the gene matches. The CDR3 is 15 residues long. Here the CDR3 DNA reads TGTGCCAGCAGCACGGGACTAGTAAACACCGGGGAGCTGTTTTTT. It is translated as CASSTGLVNTGELFF.

In DNA, the CDR3 is TGTGCCAGCAGCCAAGGTGGCGGGGGGGACAATGAGCAGTTCTTC. It is translated as CASSQGGGGDNEQFF. V is TRBV3-1 (or the pseudogene TRBV3-2) and J is TRBJ2-1, with 9 bases lining up with TRBD2. Germline CDR1 and CDR2: LGHDT and YNNKEL (reference sequence). V shed 1 base, J shed 5 bases, and the junction held 3 bases outside the gene matches. The CDR3 runs to 15 residues.

The chain joins TRBV7-9 to TRBJ2-3; D perhaps matches TRBD1 (5 bases). V was pared by 1 base and J by 1 base, with 12 bases between. The V gene's germline CDR1 is SEHNR and CDR2 FQNEAQ (reference sequence). The CDR3 covers 16 residues. This CDR3 reads CASSLGTPIGTDTQYF. Here the CDR3 DNA reads TGTGCCAGCAGCTTAGGGACACCAATCGGCACAGATACGCAGTATTTT.

V and J are TRBV6-5 and TRBJ2-1, with unresolved D. V shed 5 bases and J shed 8 bases, with 13 bases lying between them. Germline CDR1 and CDR2: MNHEY and SVGAGI. The CDR3 has 13 amino acids. The CDR3 is CASSKPPTDEQFF. Written as DNA, the CDR3 is TGTGCCAGCAGTAAACCCCCTACGGATGAGCAGTTCTTC.

The chain couples TRBV2 to TRBJ2-1; 9 nucleotides line up with TRBD2. Germline-derived CDR1 and CDR2 are SNHLY and FYNNEI. The CDR3 has 17 amino acids. The V segment lost 1 base and the J segment 5 bases; nucleotides outside the gene matches: 9. In DNA form, the CDR3 reads TGTGCCAGCAGTGAAGGTAATCTAGCGGGGTCTAACAATGAGCAGTTCTTC. Translation: CASSEGNLAGSNNEQFF.

This clone was seen just once. The chain uses TRBV19 and TRBJ1-1, with D uncertain. Germline-derived CDR1 and CDR2 are LNHDA and SQIVND (reference sequence). The CDR3 is made up of 14 amino acids. V was trimmed by 5 bases and J by 0 bases, leaving 10 bases between them. CDR3: CASSFTGMNTEAFF. The CDR3 DNA follows: TGTGCCAGTAGTTTCACGGGAATGAACACTGAAGCTTTCTTT. Based on the CDR3 plus reference TRBV19 and TRBJ1-1, the full variable domain is DGGITQSPKYLFRKEGQNVTLSCEQNLNHDAMYWYRQDPGQGLRLIYYSQIVNDFQKGDIAEGYSVSREKKESFPLTVTSAQKNPTAFYLCASSFTGMNTEAFFGQGTRLTVV.

This rearrangement joins TRBV30 to TRBJ1-2, with D uncertain. The CDR3 covers 13 residues. Deletions cut 3 bases from V and 1 base from J, with 9 bases between. CDR1 and CDR2 (germline): GTSNPN, SVGIG (reference sequence). CDR3 sequence (DNA): TGTGCCTGGAGAACTCGGGGTAACTATGGCTACACCTTC. Translating gives CAWRTRGNYGYTF.